This T cell receptor beta chain was captured by sequencing in a study of T cell responses to AZD1222 COVID-19 vaccine. V shed 2 bases, J shed 7 bases, and the junction held 20 bases outside the gene matches. The CDR3 loop spans 19 amino acids. CDR1 and CDR2 (germline): SGDLS, YYNGEE. The study pooled second doses at about 4 or about 12 weeks. The table came from immunoSEQ multiplex PCR; TCRdb's copy has only in-frame clones and leaves some out. The sample carries about 170,000 clones, roughly 89% recorded once. The specimen comprised peripheral blood, sampled 28 days after the second AZD1222 dose. The chain recombines TRBV9 with TRBJ2-1; 8 bases align to TRBD2. The TCR originated in an adult who received the AZD1222 COVID-19 vaccine. The CDR3 sequence is CASSVSPIERGREVNEQFF. DNA of the CDR3: TGTGCCAGCAGCGTCTCCCCCATCGAGCGGGGGCGGGAAGTTAATGAGCAGTTCTTC.